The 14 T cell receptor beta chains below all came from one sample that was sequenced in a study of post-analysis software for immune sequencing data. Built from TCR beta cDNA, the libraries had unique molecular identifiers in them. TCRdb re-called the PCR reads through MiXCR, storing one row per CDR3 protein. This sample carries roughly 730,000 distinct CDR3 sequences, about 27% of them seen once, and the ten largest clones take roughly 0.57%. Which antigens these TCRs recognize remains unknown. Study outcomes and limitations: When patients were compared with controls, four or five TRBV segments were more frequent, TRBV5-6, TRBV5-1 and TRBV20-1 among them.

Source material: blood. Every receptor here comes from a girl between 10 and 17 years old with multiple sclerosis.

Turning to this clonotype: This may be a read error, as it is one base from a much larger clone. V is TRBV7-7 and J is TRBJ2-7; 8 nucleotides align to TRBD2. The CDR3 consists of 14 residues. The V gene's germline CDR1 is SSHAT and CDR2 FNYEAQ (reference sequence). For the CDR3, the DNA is TGTGCTAGCAGCTTAGCGGGGCGCGGGGAGACCCGGTACTTC. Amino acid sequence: CASSLAGRGETRYF.

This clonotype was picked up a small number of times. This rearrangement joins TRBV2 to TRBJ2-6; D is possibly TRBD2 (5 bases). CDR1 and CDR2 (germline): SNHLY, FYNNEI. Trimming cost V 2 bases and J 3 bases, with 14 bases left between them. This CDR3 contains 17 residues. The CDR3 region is CASSENRGMRGANVLTF. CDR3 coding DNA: TGTGCCAGCAGTGAAAACCGGGGTATGCGTGGGGCCAACGTCCTGACTTTC. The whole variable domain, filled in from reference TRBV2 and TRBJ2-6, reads EPEVTQTPSHQVTQMGQEVILRCVPISNHLYFYWYRQILGQKVEFLVSFYNNEISEKSEIFDDQFSVERPDGSNFTLKIRSTKLEDSAMYFCASSENRGMRGANVLTFGAGSRLTVL.

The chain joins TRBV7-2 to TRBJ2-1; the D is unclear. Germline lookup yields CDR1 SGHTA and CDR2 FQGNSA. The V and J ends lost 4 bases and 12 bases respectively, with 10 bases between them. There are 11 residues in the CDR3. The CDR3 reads CASSSRGRQFF. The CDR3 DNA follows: TGTGCCAGCAGCTCCCGTGGGCGGCAGTTCTTC.

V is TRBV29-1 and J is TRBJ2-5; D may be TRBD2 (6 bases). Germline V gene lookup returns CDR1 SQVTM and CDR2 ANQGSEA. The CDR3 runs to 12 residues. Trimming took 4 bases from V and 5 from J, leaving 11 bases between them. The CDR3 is CSVGGVGETQYF. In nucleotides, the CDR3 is TGCAGCGTTGGGGGGGTAGGGGAGACCCAGTACTTC.

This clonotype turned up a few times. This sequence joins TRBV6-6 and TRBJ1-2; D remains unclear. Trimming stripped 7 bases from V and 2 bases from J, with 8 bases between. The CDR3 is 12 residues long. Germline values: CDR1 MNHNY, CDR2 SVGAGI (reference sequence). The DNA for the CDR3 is TGTGCCAGCACAGTGGGAAACTATGGCTACACCTTC. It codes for CASTVGNYGYTF.

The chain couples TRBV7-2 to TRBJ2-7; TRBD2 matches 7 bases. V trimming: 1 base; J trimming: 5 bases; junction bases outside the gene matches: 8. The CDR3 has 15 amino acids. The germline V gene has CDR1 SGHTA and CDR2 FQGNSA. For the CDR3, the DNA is TGTGCCAGCAGCTTAGAGGGGAGGGCCTTCGACGAGCAGTACTTC. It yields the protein CASSLEGRAFDEQYF.

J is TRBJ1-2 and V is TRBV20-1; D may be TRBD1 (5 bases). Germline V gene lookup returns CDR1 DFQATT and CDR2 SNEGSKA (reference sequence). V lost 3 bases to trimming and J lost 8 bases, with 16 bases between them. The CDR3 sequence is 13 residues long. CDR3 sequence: CSASGVGRGGYTF. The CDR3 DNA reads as TGCAGTGCTAGCGGTGTAGGGAGGGGCGGCTACACCTTC.

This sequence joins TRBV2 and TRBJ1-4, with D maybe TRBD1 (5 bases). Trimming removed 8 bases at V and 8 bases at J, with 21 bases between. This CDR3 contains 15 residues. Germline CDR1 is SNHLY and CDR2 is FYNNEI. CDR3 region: CASEEGRGSSEKLFF. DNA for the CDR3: TGTGCCAGCGAGGAGGGGAGGGGATCGAGCGAAAAACTGTTTTTT.

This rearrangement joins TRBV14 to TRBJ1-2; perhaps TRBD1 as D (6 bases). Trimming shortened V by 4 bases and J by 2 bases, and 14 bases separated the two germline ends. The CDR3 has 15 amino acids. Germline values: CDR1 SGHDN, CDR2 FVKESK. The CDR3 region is CASSPTQGLNYGYTF. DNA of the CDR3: TGTGCCAGCAGCCCTACACAGGGCCTCAACTATGGCTACACCTTC. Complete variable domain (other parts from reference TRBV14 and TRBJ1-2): EAGVTQFPSHSVIEKGQTVTLRCDPISGHDNLYWYRRVMGKEIKFLLHFVKESKQDESGMPNNRFLAERTGGTYSTLKVQPAELEDSGVYFCASSPTQGLNYGYTFGSGTRLTVV.

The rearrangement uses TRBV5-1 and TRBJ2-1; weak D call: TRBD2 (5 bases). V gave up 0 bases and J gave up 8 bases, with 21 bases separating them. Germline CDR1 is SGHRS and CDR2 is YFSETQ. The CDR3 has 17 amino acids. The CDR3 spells CASSLELEGLNYYEQFF. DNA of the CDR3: TGCGCCAGCAGCTTGGAGCTAGAGGGCCTTAATTACTATGAGCAGTTCTTC. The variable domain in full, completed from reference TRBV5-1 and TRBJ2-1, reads KAGVTQTPRYLIKTRGQQVTLSCSPISGHRSVSWYQQTPGQGLQFLFEYFSETQRNKGNFPGRFSGRQFSNSRSEMNVSTLELGDSALYLCASSLELEGLNYYEQFFGPGTRLTVL.

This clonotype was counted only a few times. The CDR3 sequence: CSVTRVAGRGDTEAFF. CDR3 bases: TGCAGCGTTACGAGAGTGGCTGGGAGAGGGGACACTGAAGCTTTCTTT. The chain combines TRBV29-1 with TRBJ1-1; tentative D call: TRBD1 (5 bases). The CDR3 is 16 residues long. Germline assignment: CDR1 SQVTM and CDR2 ANQGSEA. V lost 5 bases and J lost 3, with 22 bases in between.

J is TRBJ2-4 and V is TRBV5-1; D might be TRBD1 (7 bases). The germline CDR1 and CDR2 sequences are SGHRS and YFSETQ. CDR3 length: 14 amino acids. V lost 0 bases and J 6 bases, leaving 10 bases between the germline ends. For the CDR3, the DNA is TGCGCCAGCAGCTTGGGTCAGGGGGGAAACATTCAGTACTTC. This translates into CASSLGQGGNIQYF.

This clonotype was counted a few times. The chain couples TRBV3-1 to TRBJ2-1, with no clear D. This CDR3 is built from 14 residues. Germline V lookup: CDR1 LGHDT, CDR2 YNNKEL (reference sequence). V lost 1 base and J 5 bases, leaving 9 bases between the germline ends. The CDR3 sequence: CASSQVSGHNEQFF. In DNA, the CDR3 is TGTGCCAGCAGCCAAGTTTCCGGTCACAATGAGCAGTTCTTC.

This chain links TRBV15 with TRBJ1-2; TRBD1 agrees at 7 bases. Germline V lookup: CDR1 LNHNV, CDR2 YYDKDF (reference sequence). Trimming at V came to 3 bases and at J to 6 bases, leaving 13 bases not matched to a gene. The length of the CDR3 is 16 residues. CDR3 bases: TGTGCCACCAGCAGCAGGGGACAGAATAAGAACCATGGCTACACCTTC. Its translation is CATSSRGQNKNHGYTF.